This section outlines one T cell receptor (beta chain) sequence together with its context. The data were produced by immunoSEQ multiplex PCR, yet TCRdb's version contains in-frame clones alone and is incomplete. In the table there are about 74,000 clones, 84% of which are singletons. The entry originates in a study of blood T cell repertoires in COVID-19. At the level of the study: Collection of acute and convalescent COVID-19 samples took place in the United States, Italy and Spain. T cells, B-cell-depleted T cells, or PBMCs supplied cDNA or gDNA.

The CDR3 runs to 15 residues. V was pared by 0 bases and J by 0 bases, with 1 base of the junction left unmatched. Per germline, CDR1 ENHRY and CDR2 SYGVKD. This TCR came from a man in his 70s with acute or convalescent COVID-19. The rearrangement uses TRBV10-3 and TRBJ2-7; 8 bases are shared with TRBD2. Input material: peripheral blood. CDR3 protein: CAISESSGSSYEQYF. The CDR3 DNA is TGTGCCATCAGTGAGTCAAGCGGGAGCTCCTACGAGCAGTACTTC.